What follows is one TCR beta chain and its context. Its specificity is not known. A 120-subject validation cohort, separate from the 666-subject first cohort, supplied the donors. This sample is drawn from a study of cytomegalovirus exposure and HLA in healthy donors. Assay used: immunoSEQ multiplex PCR; TCRdb lists only in-frame clones, some missing. Among 180,000 or so clones listed, around 80% were seen once. J was trimmed by 0 bases and V by 5 bases; bases with no gene match: 3. Germline V gene sequence: CDR1 SGHRS, CDR2 YFSETQ. The CDR3 sequence is 15 residues long. Study-level points and caveats: It was reported that the classifier diagnosed cytomegalovirus status with high specificity and sensitivity in both the original and validation cohorts. The authors enumerated 150 to 200 TCR beta chains as linked to cytomegalovirus.

The sample taken for sequencing was PBMCs. The gene calls are TRBV5-1 and TRBJ2-2; 8 nucleotides line up with TRBD1. This sequence was found in a woman in her thirties in good health and CMV-seropositive. CDR3: CASSQGATNTGELFF. The CDR3 bases are TGCGCCAGCAGTCAGGGGGCGACGAACACCGGGGAGCTGTTTTTT.